This T cell receptor (beta chain) was identified in a study of technical replicates of blood from several donors. Sequencing was performed with immunoSEQ multiplex PCR; in TCRdb, only in-frame clones are kept and a portion is missing. This table has 70,000 to 85,000 clones, more than 90% appearing once. The germline CDR1 and CDR2 sequences are MGHRA and YSYEKL. The ends lost 3 bases at V and 2 bases at J; junction bases unmatched: 9. This CDR3 has 17 residues. The rearrangement links TRBV4-1 to TRBJ1-5; 8 bases are shared with TRBD1. The receptor was isolated from a human donor in good health. Sequenced material: T cells isolated from PBMCs. The chain's CDR3 is CASSHGDRGEGNQPQHF. The CDR3 DNA follows: TGCGCCAGCAGCCATGGAGACAGGGGAGAAGGCAATCAGCCCCAGCATTTT.